This is a list of T cell receptor beta chains from one sample in a study of OX40 agonist ivuxolimab in advanced cancers. Assay: immunoSEQ multiplex PCR; the TCRdb copy retains only in-frame clones and omits some. The data contain around 110,000 clones, approximately 90% of them singletons. The sequencing used CD4+ or CD8+ T cells sorted from blood, collected in a trial of the OX40 agonist ivuxolimab. These receptors were taken from an adult with an advanced solid tumor such as melanoma, head and neck, liver or kidney cancer. CDR3s include the opening cysteine and the closing phenylalanine or tryptophan. D genes are given only for firm matches. Clone sizes are given selectively: once, few, many, or a class where the clone is expanded.

cdr3_nt | cdr3_aa | clone_size | v_call | d_call | j_call
TGTGCCAGCAGTTCAGGTGTCGTGCAGGGGGTCTATGGCTACACCTTC | CASSSGVVQGVYGYTF | few | TRBV6-5 | TRBD1 | TRBJ1-2
TGTGCCAGCGATCAGGACCCAGGGAGTCAGCCCCAGCATTTT | CASDQDPGSQPQHF | . | TRBV6-1 | . | TRBJ1-5
TGCGCCAGCAGTTCCGGGACAGCAAATGAAAAACTGTTTTTT | CASSSGTANEKLFF | once | TRBV5-1 | TRBD1 | TRBJ1-4
TGTGCCAGCAGTTACTCGGGGAAAGCCAAAAACATTCAGTACTTC | CASSYSGKAKNIQYF | . | TRBV6-5 | . | TRBJ2-4
TGTGCCAGCAGCCAAGGGGCAGGGGGCTACGAGCAGTACTTC | CASSQGAGGYEQYF | few | TRBV14 | TRBD1 | TRBJ2-7
TGTGCCAGCAGCTTCGGACAGGGTAATGAAAAACTGTTTTTT | CASSFGQGNEKLFF | . | TRBV7-9 | TRBD1 | TRBJ1-4
TGTGCCAGTTCCCCATCGGATGGAAACACCATATATTTT | CASSPSDGNTIYF | . | TRBV28 | . | TRBJ1-3
TGCGCCAGCAGCGGGGCCGGGTACCAAGAGACCCAGTACTTC | CASSGAGYQETQYF | . | TRBV5-1 | . | TRBJ2-5
TGTGCCAGCAGCATATCACTTGTAACAGGGAGGACTGAAGCTTTCTTT | CASSISLVTGRTEAFF | . | TRBV21-1 | . | TRBJ1-1
TGTGCCAGCTCACCACCGCAGCTTAAGTCGTCCGAGCAGTACTTC | CASSPPQLKSSEQYF | . | TRBV18 | . | TRBJ2-7
TGTGGGTGGGCCAGAGAAAATTCACCCCTCCACTTT | CGWARENSPLHF | . | TRBV30 | . | TRBJ1-6
TGTGCCACCCTAAGGGCCCACCAGGCTGGAAACACCATATATTTT | CATLRAHQAGNTIYF | . | TRBV6-6 | . | TRBJ1-3
TGTGCCAGCAGCTTAACGCGGGAAGAGACCCAGTACTTC | CASSLTREETQYF | . | TRBV7-3 | . | TRBJ2-5
TGTGCCAGCAGCTTATATTCCGGGACAGGGACCACTGAAGCTTTCTTT | CASSLYSGTGTTEAFF | . | TRBV28 | TRBD1 | TRBJ1-1
TGTGCCAGTAGTATCCAGGGATTGGACTATGGCTACACCTTC | CASSIQGLDYGYTF | . | TRBV19 | . | TRBJ1-2
TGTGCCAGTAGTATAGGGGTCGGACAGTCCTATGGCTACACCTTC | CASSIGVGQSYGYTF | few | TRBV19 | . | TRBJ1-2
TGTGCCAGCAGCTTAGAGGACCCCGTTGCTGCCCAGTACTTC | CASSLEDPVAAQYF | . | TRBV7-9 | . | TRBJ2-5
TGTGCCAGCTCCCAGATAGGGACTGAAGCTTTCTTT | CASSQIGTEAFF | . | TRBV18 | . | TRBJ1-1
TGTGCCATCAGTGGGCTGGATACGCAGTATTTT | CAISGLDTQYF | . | TRBV10-3 | . | TRBJ2-3
TGTGCCAGCAGTTTTACGACCCGAGAGACCCAGTACTTC | CASSFTTRETQYF | . | TRBV28 | . | TRBJ2-5
TGTGCCAGCAGCCGGGGGACGAACACCGGGGAGCTGTTTTTT | CASSRGTNTGELFF | . | TRBV2 | . | TRBJ2-2
TGTGCCAGCAGTACCCGACAGGGATCCCCTAATTCACCCCTCCACTTT | CASSTRQGSPNSPLHF | . | TRBV27 | TRBD1 | TRBJ1-6
TGTGCCAGCAGCCTCACCGGACAGGGTGATGGCTACACCTTC | CASSLTGQGDGYTF | . | TRBV7-2 | TRBD1 | TRBJ1-2
TGTGCCAGCAGCCAAGATCAAGGGGGGTGGGAGACCCAGTACTTC | CASSQDQGGWETQYF | . | TRBV4-2 | . | TRBJ2-5
TGTGCCACCAGCAGCTTCGGGACAGGACAAGGAACCCAGTACTTC | CATSSFGTGQGTQYF | once | TRBV15 | TRBD1 | TRBJ2-5
TGTGCCAGGGGACTAGAGGAGATTACAGATACGCAGTATTTT | CARGLEEITDTQYF | . | TRBV19 | TRBD2 | TRBJ2-3
TGTGCCAGTAGTAGGGGGCAGGGGGCAGACGAGCAGTACTTC | CASSRGQGADEQYF | once | TRBV19 | TRBD1 | TRBJ2-7
TGTGCCAGTAGTCCCCAGACAGGGATGGGGGGCTACACCTTC | CASSPQTGMGGYTF | . | TRBV19 | TRBD1 | TRBJ1-2
TGTGCCAGCAGCATCCGACAGGGACACAATGAGCAGTTCTTC | CASSIRQGHNEQFF | . | TRBV9 | TRBD1 | TRBJ2-1
TGTGCCAGCAGCTCCAGTGGGCAGGGCGGAAACACCATATATTTT | CASSSSGQGGNTIYF | . | TRBV7-6 | . | TRBJ1-3
TGTGCCAGCTCACCACCGGCGGGGGGCAGCAATGAGCAGTTCTTC | CASSPPAGGSNEQFF | . | TRBV18 | TRBD2 | TRBJ2-1
TGTGCCAGCAGGCGTACCAGCGGGAGTGTGGAGACCCAGTACTTC | CASRRTSGSVETQYF | . | TRBV6-5 | TRBD2 | TRBJ2-5
TGCGCCAGCAGCTTGGGCGGAGGCGGTACGCAGTATTTT | CASSLGGGGTQYF | . | TRBV5-1 | . | TRBJ2-3